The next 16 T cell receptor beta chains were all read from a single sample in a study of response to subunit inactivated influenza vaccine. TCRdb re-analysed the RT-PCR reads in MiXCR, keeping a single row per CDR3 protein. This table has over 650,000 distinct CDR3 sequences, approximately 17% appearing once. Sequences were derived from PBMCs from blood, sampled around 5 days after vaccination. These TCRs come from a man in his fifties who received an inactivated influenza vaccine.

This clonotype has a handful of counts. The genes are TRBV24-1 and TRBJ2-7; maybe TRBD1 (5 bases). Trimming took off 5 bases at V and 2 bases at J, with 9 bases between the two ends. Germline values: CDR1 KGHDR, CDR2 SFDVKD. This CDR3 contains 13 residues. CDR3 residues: CATSARGTYEQYF. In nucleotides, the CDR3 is TGTGCCACCAGTGCTAGGGGCACCTACGAGCAGTACTTC.

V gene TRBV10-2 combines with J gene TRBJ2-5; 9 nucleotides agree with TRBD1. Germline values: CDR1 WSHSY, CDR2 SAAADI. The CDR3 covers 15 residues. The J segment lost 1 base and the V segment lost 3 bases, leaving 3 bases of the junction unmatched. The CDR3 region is CASSDWDRAQETQYF. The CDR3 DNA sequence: TGCGCCAGCAGTGATTGGGACAGGGCCCAAGAGACCCAGTACTTC.

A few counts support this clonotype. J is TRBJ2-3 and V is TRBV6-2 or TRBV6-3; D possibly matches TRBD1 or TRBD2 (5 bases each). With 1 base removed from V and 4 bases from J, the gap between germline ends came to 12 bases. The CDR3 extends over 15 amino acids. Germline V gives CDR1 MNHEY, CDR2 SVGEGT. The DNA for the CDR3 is TGTGCCAGCAGTTACTGGGACCCTAGGGCAGATACGCAGTATTTT. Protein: CASSYWDPRADTQYF.

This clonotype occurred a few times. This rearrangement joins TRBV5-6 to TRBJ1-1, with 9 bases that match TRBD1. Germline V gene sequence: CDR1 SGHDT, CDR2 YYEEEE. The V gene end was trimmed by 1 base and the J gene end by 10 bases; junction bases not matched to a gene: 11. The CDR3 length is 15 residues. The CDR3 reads CASSLPGQGSSRAFF. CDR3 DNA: TGTGCCAGCAGCTTGCCGGGACAGGGATCTTCCCGAGCTTTCTTT.

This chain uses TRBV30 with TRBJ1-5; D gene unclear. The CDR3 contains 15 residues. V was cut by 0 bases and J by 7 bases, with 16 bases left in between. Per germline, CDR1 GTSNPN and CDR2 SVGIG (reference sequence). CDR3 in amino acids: CAWSVVGRGEQPQHF. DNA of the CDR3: TGTGCCTGGAGTGTAGTTGGCCGGGGTGAACAGCCCCAGCATTTT.

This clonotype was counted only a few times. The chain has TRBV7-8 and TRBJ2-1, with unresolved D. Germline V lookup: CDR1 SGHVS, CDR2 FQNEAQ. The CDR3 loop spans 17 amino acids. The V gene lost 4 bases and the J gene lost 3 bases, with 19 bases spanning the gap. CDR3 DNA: TGTGCCAGCAGCTCGTTTAGGTTTCGTGGGGTCTACAATGAGCAGTTCTTC. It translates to CASSSFRFRGVYNEQFF. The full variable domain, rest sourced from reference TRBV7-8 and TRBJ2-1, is GAGVSQSPRYKVAKRGQDVALRCDPISGHVSLFWYQQALGQGPEFLTYFQNEAQLDKSGLPSDRFFAERPEGSVSTLKIQRTQQEDSAVYLCASSSFRFRGVYNEQFFGPGTRLTVL.

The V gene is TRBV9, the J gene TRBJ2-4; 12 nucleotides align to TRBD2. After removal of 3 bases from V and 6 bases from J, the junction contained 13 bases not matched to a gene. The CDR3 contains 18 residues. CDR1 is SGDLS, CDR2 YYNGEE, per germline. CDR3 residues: CASSDTKLAGGPTNIQYF. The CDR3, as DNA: TGTGCCAGCAGCGACACCAAGCTAGCGGGAGGGCCTACAAACATTCAGTACTTC.

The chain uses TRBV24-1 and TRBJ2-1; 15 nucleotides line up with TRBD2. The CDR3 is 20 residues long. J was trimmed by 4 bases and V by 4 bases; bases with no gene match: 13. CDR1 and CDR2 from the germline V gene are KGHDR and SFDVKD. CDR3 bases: TGTGCCACCAGTGACCCCGGACTAGCGGGAGGGCTAGGGGGGTACAATGAGCAGTTCTTC. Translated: CATSDPGLAGGLGGYNEQFF.

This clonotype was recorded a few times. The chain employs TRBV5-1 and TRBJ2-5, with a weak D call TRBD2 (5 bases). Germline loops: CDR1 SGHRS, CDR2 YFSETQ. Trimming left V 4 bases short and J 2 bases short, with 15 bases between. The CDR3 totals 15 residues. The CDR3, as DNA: TGCGCCAGCAGCGCGACCCGGACTGGACAAGAGACCCAGTACTTC. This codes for CASSATRTGQETQYF.

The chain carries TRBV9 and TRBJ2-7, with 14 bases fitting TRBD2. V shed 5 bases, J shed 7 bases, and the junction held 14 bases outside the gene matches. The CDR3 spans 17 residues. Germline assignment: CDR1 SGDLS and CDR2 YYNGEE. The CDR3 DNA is TGTGCCAGCAGTCGAGATCCGGGACTAGCGGGAGTAGGGGAGCAGTACTTC. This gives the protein CASSRDPGLAGVGEQYF.

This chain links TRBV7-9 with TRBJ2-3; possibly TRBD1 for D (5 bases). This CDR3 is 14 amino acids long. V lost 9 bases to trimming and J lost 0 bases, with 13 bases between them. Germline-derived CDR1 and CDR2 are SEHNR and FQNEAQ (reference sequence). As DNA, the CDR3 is TGTGCCAGGGGGTCGGACACGAGCACAGATACGCAGTATTTT. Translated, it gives CARGSDTSTDTQYF.

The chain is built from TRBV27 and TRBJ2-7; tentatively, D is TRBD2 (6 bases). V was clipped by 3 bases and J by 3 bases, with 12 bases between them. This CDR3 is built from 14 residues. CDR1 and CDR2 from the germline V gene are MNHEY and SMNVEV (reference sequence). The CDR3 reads CASSFVGRGYEQYF. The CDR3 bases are TGTGCCAGCAGTTTCGTCGGGAGAGGCTACGAGCAGTACTTC.

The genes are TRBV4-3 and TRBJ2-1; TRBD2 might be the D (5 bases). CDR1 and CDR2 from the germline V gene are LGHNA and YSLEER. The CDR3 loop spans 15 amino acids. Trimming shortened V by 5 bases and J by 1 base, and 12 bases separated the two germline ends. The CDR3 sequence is CASSTTSTSYNEQFF. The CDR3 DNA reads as TGCGCCAGCAGCACCACTAGTACGTCCTACAATGAGCAGTTCTTC.

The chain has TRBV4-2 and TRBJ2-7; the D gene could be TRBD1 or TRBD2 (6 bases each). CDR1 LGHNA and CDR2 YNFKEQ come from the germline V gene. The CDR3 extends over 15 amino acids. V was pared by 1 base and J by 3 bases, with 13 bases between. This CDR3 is CASSQVGGRYYEQYF. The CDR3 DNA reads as TGTGCCAGCAGCCAAGTAGGGGGGAGGTACTACGAGCAGTACTTC.

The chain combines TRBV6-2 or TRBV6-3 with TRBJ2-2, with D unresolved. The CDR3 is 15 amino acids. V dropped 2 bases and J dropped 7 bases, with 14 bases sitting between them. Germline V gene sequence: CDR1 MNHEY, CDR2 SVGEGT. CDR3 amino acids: CASSYEPTPVGELFF. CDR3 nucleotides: TGTGCCAGCAGTTACGAGCCGACTCCAGTCGGGGAGCTGTTTTTT.

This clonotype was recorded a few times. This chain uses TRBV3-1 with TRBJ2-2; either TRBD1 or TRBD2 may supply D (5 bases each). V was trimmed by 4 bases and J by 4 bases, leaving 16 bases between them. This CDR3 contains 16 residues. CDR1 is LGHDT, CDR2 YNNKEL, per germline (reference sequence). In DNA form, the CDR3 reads TGTGCCAGCAGCCCTCAGGGTGGGGGACCCACCGGGGAGCTGTTTTTT. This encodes CASSPQGGGPTGELFF. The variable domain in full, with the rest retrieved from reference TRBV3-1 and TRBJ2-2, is DTAVSQTPKYLVTQMGNDKSIKCEQNLGHDTMYWYKQDSKKFLKIMFSYNNKELIINETVPNRFSPKSPDKAHLNLHINSLELGDSAVYFCASSPQGGGPTGELFFGEGSRLTVL.